The present entry profiles one T cell receptor beta chain with its context. The entry originates in a study of blood T cell repertoires in COVID-19. Study-wide background: COVID-19 samples from acute and convalescent phases originated in the United States, Italy and Spain. In each case, the material was cDNA or gDNA derived from T cells, B-cell-depleted T cells, or PBMCs.

As originally analysed: Reference gene primer amplification yielded estimated nucleated cell counts. Libraries were prepared by immunoSEQ multiplex PCR; TCRdb keeps only in-frame clonotypes and omits some of them. V and J calls and clone size come straight from that table; D and trimming were deduced from the DNA. The profile covers roughly 150,000 clones, with about 80% appearing a single time and 0.5% to 0.65% taken by the ten largest. The TCR sequence derives from a man in his sixties with acute or convalescent COVID-19. Sequenced input: peripheral blood.

Here the CDR3 DNA reads TGTGCCAGCAGCCCCGGTCGGGGGATCGGGAATCCTGAAGCTTTCTTT. Its translation: CASSPGRGIGNPEAFF. This rearrangement joins TRBV7-8 to TRBJ1-1, with TRBD1 as a possible D gene (5 bases). Trimming shortened V by 5 bases and J by 6 bases, and 22 bases separated the two germline ends. The CDR3 loop spans 16 amino acids. CDR1 and CDR2 from the germline V gene are SGHVS and FQNEAQ.